This passage covers 9 T cell receptor beta chains from one sample sequenced in a study of blood T cells in healthy people across ages. The second PCR ran roughly 7 to 12 cycles with a sample-barcoded 5' primer and J-beta primers. MiXCR, applied by TCRdb to the 5' RACE reads, yields one record per CDR3 protein. This repertoire shows 250,000 to 300,000 distinct CDR3 sequences, 25% to 30% found once; its top ten account for 29%. The sequenced sample was blood. The receptors stem from an older woman in good health.

The chain combines TRBV7-9 with TRBJ2-7; D is possibly TRBD1 (6 bases). Germline V lookup: CDR1 SEHNR, CDR2 FQNEAQ (reference sequence). Between the trimmed V and J ends, which lost 4 bases and 4 bases, there was a span of 17 bases. This CDR3 has 15 amino acids. The CDR3 loop is CASSSTTGLFYEQYF. As DNA, the CDR3 is TGTGCCAGCAGCTCAACAACAGGGTTATTTTACGAGCAGTACTTC.

The chain is built from TRBV5-1 and TRBJ1-1; D may be TRBD1 (6 bases). Trimming stripped 4 bases from V and 6 bases from J, with 16 bases between. Per germline, CDR1 SGHRS and CDR2 YFSETQ. There are 14 residues in the CDR3. The CDR3 sequence: CASSPLQGSPEAFF. CDR3 in DNA: TGCGCCAGCAGCCCATTACAGGGATCTCCTGAAGCTTTCTTT.

There are a few counts of this clonotype. V and J are TRBV29-1 and TRBJ1-1, with 7 bases matching TRBD1. J was trimmed by 4 bases and V by 6 bases; bases with no gene match: 11. CDR1 is SQVTM and CDR2 is ANQGSEA in the germline V gene. CDR3 size: 14 residues. The CDR3 DNA sequence: TGCAGCGTGGATCGACAGGGAGGGACCACTGAAGCTTTCTTT. It yields the protein CSVDRQGGTTEAFF.

This clonotype was counted between two and nine times. The chain is built from TRBV6-5 and TRBJ2-1; 8 bases line up with TRBD2. CDR1 and CDR2 from the germline V gene are MNHEY and SVGAGI. Trimming cost V 4 bases and J 1 base; bases outside gene matches: 6. This CDR3 is 16 amino acids long. In DNA form, the CDR3 reads TGTGCCAGCAGTTCCGCACTAGCGGAGTCCTACAATGAGCAGTTCTTC. Its protein product is CASSSALAESYNEQFF.

The chain employs TRBV7-3 and TRBJ2-3; D unresolved. Deletions cut 4 bases from V and 4 bases from J, with 9 bases between. Germline lookup yields CDR1 SGHTA and CDR2 FQGTGA. The CDR3 runs 13 residues. CDR3 in DNA: TGTGCCAGCAGCTCCCCCCCCGCAGATACGCAGTATTTT. Protein: CASSSPPADTQYF.

The chain recombines TRBV20-1 with TRBJ1-2; TRBD1 agrees at 8 bases. Trimming took 6 bases from V and 4 from J; bases not matched to a gene: 10. This CDR3 has 14 residues. CDR1 is DFQATT and CDR2 is SNEGSKA in the germline V gene (reference sequence). The CDR3 loop is CSAAGGSSSYGYTF. CDR3 bases: TGCAGTGCCGCAGGGGGCTCTTCCTCCTATGGCTACACCTTC.

There are a few counts of this clonotype. The rearrangement joins TRBV7-9 to TRBJ1-1, with D possibly being TRBD1 (6 bases). CDR1 and CDR2 from the germline V gene are SEHNR and FQNEAQ (reference sequence). With 6 bases removed from V and 6 bases from J, the gap between germline ends came to 14 bases. The CDR3 runs 13 residues. The CDR3, as DNA: TGTGCCAGCAGACCACAGGGAAGGCCTGAAGCTTTCTTT. Translating it yields CASRPQGRPEAFF.

V and J are TRBV7-9 and TRBJ2-5, with 7 bases identical to TRBD2. Looked up from germline, CDR1 is SEHNR and CDR2 is FQNEAQ (reference sequence). The CDR3 is made up of 16 amino acids. With 2 bases clipped from V and 4 bases from J, the junction kept 10 bases outside the gene matches. The CDR3 DNA follows: TGTGCCAGCAGCTTACGGCTAGCGGAAGGAGTAGAGACCCAGTACTTC. Amino acid sequence: CASSLRLAEGVETQYF.

The table lists this clonotype with a few counts. The CDR3 DNA sequence: TGTGCCAGCAGCTTACGGACAGGGGTCTCTGGAAACACCATATATTTT. Protein sequence: CASSLRTGVSGNTIYF. The chain has TRBV5-6 and TRBJ1-3, with 9 bases identical to TRBD1. This CDR3 spans 16 amino acids. Looked up from germline, CDR1 is SGHDT and CDR2 is YYEEEE. V lost 2 bases and J lost 0; bases outside the gene matches: 3.